Listed below are T cell receptor beta chains from one sample, sequenced in a study of human T cells and chemical hapten exposure. Each CDR3 protein gets one entry after TCRdb re-called the RACE reads with MiXCR. The sample has about 120,000 distinct CDR3 sequences; approximately 13% are singletons. Specimen: whole blood, collected in connection with sensitization to the hapten diphenylcyclopropenone (DPC). Source of these receptors: a young woman with alopecia areata. Some clones in this sample may be carry-over from other donors' samples. Both conserved end residues are part of each CDR3. The order of the fields is D gene, clone size, V gene, J gene, CDR3 protein, CDR3 DNA. D genes are given only for firm matches. A clone size is listed for some rows: how often the clone was seen (once, few, many), or a class if it is expanded.

D: -
size: -
V: TRBV6-2/TRBV6-3
J: TRBJ2-7
CDR3: CASSYGWGYEQYF
DNA: TGTGCCAGCAGTTACGGTTGGGGGTACGAGCAGTACTTC

D: TRBD1
size: -
V: TRBV11-2
J: TRBJ2-6
CDR3: CASSRDRAYSGANVLTF
DNA: TGTGCCAGCAGCCGGGACAGGGCCTACTCTGGGGCCAACGTCCTGACTTTC

D: -
size: many
V: TRBV3-1
J: TRBJ2-5
CDR3: CASSWNRKETQYF
DNA: TGTGCCAGCAGCTGGAACAGGAAAGAGACCCAGTACTTC

D: -
size: many
V: TRBV30
J: TRBJ1-1
CDR3: CAVESGQGKGAFF
DNA: TGTGCCGTGGAATCGGGTCAGGGCAAAGGAGCTTTCTTT

D: TRBD1
size: few
V: TRBV29-1
J: TRBJ2-6
CDR3: CSVEVAGGSGANVLTF
DNA: TGCAGCGTTGAAGTCGCAGGGGGCTCTGGGGCCAACGTCCTGACTTTC

D: -
size: -
V: TRBV6-2/TRBV6-3
J: TRBJ2-7
CDR3: CASGFGYVYEQYF
DNA: TGTGCCAGTGGGTTCGGGTACGTCTACGAGCAGTACTTC

D: -
size: few
V: TRBV11-2
J: TRBJ2-3
CDR3: CASSHPLRQETTDTQYF
DNA: TGTGCCAGCAGCCACCCCTTGAGACAGGAAACCACAGATACGCAGTATTTT

D: -
size: -
V: TRBV6-2/TRBV6-3
J: TRBJ1-1
CDR3: CASSYSKARGESTEAFF
DNA: TGTGCCAGCAGTTACTCGAAGGCGAGGGGGGAGAGCACTGAAGCTTTCTTT

D: -
size: -
V: TRBV5-1
J: TRBJ2-7
CDR3: CASSLPGPYEQYF
DNA: TGCGCCAGCAGCTTGCCAGGGCCCTACGAGCAGTACTTC

D: TRBD2
size: few
V: TRBV27
J: TRBJ2-1
CDR3: CASSPPRLAGGSYNEQFF
DNA: TGTGCCAGCAGTCCCCCAAGACTAGCGGGGGGGTCTTACAATGAGCAGTTCTTC

D: -
size: -
V: TRBV12-3/TRBV12-4
J: TRBJ1-2
CDR3: CASSLTRGDYRYTF
DNA: TGTGCCAGCAGTTTAACCCGAGGAGACTATCGCTACACCTTC

D: -
size: -
V: TRBV5-1
J: TRBJ2-3
CDR3: CASSLRDSSSTDTQYF
DNA: TGCGCCAGCAGCCTTCGGGACTCCTCTAGCACAGATACGCAGTATTTT

D: -
size: -
V: TRBV24-1
J: TRBJ2-5
CDR3: CATSDSRETQYF
DNA: TGTGCCACCAGTGATTCTCGAGAGACCCAGTACTTC

D: -
size: many
V: TRBV27
J: TRBJ1-6
CDR3: CASSHPGPSPLHF
DNA: TGTGCCAGCAGTCATCCAGGACCTTCACCCCTCCACTTT

D: TRBD1
size: few
V: TRBV6-5
J: TRBJ2-7
CDR3: CASSTQSGQRTYEQYF
DNA: TGTGCCAGCAGTACCCAATCGGGACAGCGGACCTACGAGCAGTACTTC

D: -
size: many
V: TRBV4-2
J: TRBJ1-6
CDR3: CASSQDGSSNSPLHF
DNA: TGTGCCAGCAGCCAAGATGGTAGCAGCAATTCACCCCTCCACTTT

D: -
size: few
V: TRBV9
J: TRBJ1-2
CDR3: CASSKTSGVGYTF
DNA: TGTGCCAGCAGCAAAACGTCAGGGGTAGGCTACACCTTC

D: -
size: -
V: TRBV2
J: TRBJ1-6
CDR3: CASSEWAARTRDNSPLHF
DNA: TGTGCCAGCAGTGAATGGGCAGCGCGCACCAGGGATAATTCACCCCTCCACTTT

D: TRBD1
size: -
V: TRBV10-3
J: TRBJ2-7
CDR3: CAISEIRGPSWEQYF
DNA: TGTGCCATCAGTGAGATAAGGGGGCCCTCCTGGGAGCAGTACTTC

D: -
size: many
V: TRBV5-4
J: TRBJ1-1
CDR3: CASSLRGGGTEAFF
DNA: TGTGCCAGCAGCTTGCGGGGGGGAGGCACTGAAGCTTTCTTT

D: -
size: many
V: TRBV7-9
J: TRBJ2-3
CDR3: CASSFGGSTDTQYF
DNA: TGTGCCAGCAGCTTCGGCGGTAGCACAGATACGCAGTATTTT

D: TRBD2
size: few
V: TRBV7-7
J: TRBJ2-5
CDR3: CASSLALAGANQETQYF
DNA: TGTGCCAGCAGCTTAGCCCTAGCGGGGGCCAACCAAGAGACCCAGTACTTC

D: TRBD1
size: -
V: TRBV27
J: TRBJ1-1
CDR3: CASSLLWQVAGGRTEAFF
DNA: TGTGCCAGCAGTTTATTATGGCAGGTGGCAGGGGGAAGGACTGAAGCTTTCTTT

D: -
size: many
V: TRBV28
J: TRBJ1-5
CDR3: CASSSARGGNQPQHF
DNA: TGTGCCAGCAGTTCCGCCCGGGGGGGCAATCAGCCCCAGCATTTT

D: -
size: -
V: TRBV30
J: TRBJ1-1
CDR3: CAWSPRQDAEAFF
DNA: TGTGCCTGGAGTCCCCGACAAGACGCTGAAGCTTTCTTT

D: -
size: few
V: TRBV20-1
J: TRBJ2-3
CDR3: CSARAASATDTQYF
DNA: TGCAGTGCTAGAGCGGCCTCTGCAACAGATACGCAGTATTTT

D: -
size: -
V: TRBV4-3
J: TRBJ1-3
CDR3: CASSQDGWQTIYF
DNA: TGCGCCAGCAGCCAAGATGGATGGCAAACCATATATTTT

D: -
size: few
V: TRBV30
J: TRBJ2-7
CDR3: CACNMGSGSYEQYF
DNA: TGTGCCTGCAACATGGGGTCAGGGTCCTACGAGCAGTACTTC

D: TRBD2
size: few
V: TRBV20-1
J: TRBJ2-3
CDR3: CSASGGGGITDTQYF
DNA: TGCAGTGCTAGTGGTGGCGGGGGGATCACAGATACGCAGTATTTT

D: -
size: few
V: TRBV7-2
J: TRBJ2-2
CDR3: CASSPSGSSNTGELFF
DNA: TGTGCCAGCAGCCCATCGGGCAGTTCGAACACCGGGGAGCTGTTTTTT

D: -
size: -
V: TRBV4-3
J: TRBJ1-4
CDR3: CASSQDRRKLFF
DNA: TGCGCCAGCAGCCAAGATCGCCGGAAACTGTTTTTT

D: TRBD2
size: many
V: TRBV28
J: TRBJ2-1
CDR3: CASSLLAAGYNEQFF
DNA: TGTGCCAGCAGTCTACTAGCGGCTGGATACAATGAGCAGTTCTTC